This T cell receptor beta chain emerged from a study of cytomegalovirus exposure and HLA in healthy donors. The primer mix had 60 Vbeta and 13 Jbeta primers. Sequenced by immunoSEQ multiplex PCR; TCRdb stores in-frame clones only, minus some. Seen here are about 210,000 clones, 78% observed once, and the top ten hold 13% to 15%. Study-level points and caveats: Association of a missense DCLRE1C variant with TCR beta V- and J-gene trimming was reported in a later analysis. A later analysis found most CMV-associated TCR beta chains apparently HLA-restricted. According to the study, about 180 TCR beta chains were cytomegalovirus-associated.

There were likely unrecorded immune exposures, though donors were nominally healthy when sampled. The CDR3 totals 15 residues. V trimming: 1 base; J trimming: 10 bases; junction bases outside the gene matches: 7. Germline loops: CDR1 MGHRA, CDR2 YSYEKL. This clone has just one count. Its antigen is unidentified. Sample: PBMCs. The chain couples TRBV4-1 to TRBJ2-1, with 10 bases fitting TRBD2. The TCR was taken from a woman in her 30s in good health and CMV-seropositive. This CDR3 reads CASSQGLAGVREQFF. CDR3 DNA: TGCGCCAGCAGCCAAGGGCTAGCGGGAGTACGAGAGCAGTTCTTC.